These 24 T cell receptor beta chains share one sample of origin, sequenced in a study of Tregs in tolerant kidney transplant recipients. Some clones are missing from TCRdb's copy, which holds only in-frame ones; the method was immunoSEQ multiplex PCR. In the table there are about 14,000 clones, around 94% of which are singletons. Specimen: CD8+ T cells from blood. The receptor set was obtained from a human donor in good health.

V and J are TRBV4-2 and TRBJ2-1; 9 bases line up with TRBD2. The CDR3 runs to 14 residues. Germline V gives CDR1 LGHNA, CDR2 YNFKEQ. Germline trimming cut 5 bases from V and 4 bases from J; bases unmatched to any gene: 3. The CDR3 spells CASSRREGYNEQFF. The CDR3 nucleotides are TGTGCCAGCAGCAGGCGGGAGGGTTACAATGAGCAGTTCTTC.

The gene calls are TRBV10-1 and TRBJ1-2; perhaps TRBD1 as D (6 bases). In germline, CDR1 is WNHNN, CDR2 SYGVQD (reference sequence). This CDR3 is 13 amino acids long. This chain's CDR3 is CANRVLANYGYTF. The CDR3 bases are TGCGCAAACAGGGTTTTAGCTAACTATGGCTACACCTTC.

To note about this clone: This sample also contains other DNA sequences that code for the same CDR3. The V call is TRBV11-2, the J call TRBJ2-7; a weak D match, TRBD1 (6 bases). Trimming shortened V by 4 bases and J by 6 bases, and 7 bases separated the two germline ends. CDR1 is SGHAT and CDR2 is FQNNGV in the germline V gene. The CDR3 is made up of 11 amino acids. The CDR3 protein is CASSSRGEQYF. The CDR3 DNA follows: TGTGCCAGCAGCTCCAGGGGCGAGCAGTACTTC.

The rearrangement uses TRBV7-6 and TRBJ2-7; 12 bases match TRBD1. The CDR3 is 15 amino acids. The germline CDR1 and CDR2 sequences are SGHVS and FNYEAQ. J was trimmed by 5 bases and V by 1 base; bases with no gene match: 3. The CDR3 spells CASSLGDRGRDEQYF. The CDR3 DNA reads TGTGCCAGCAGCTTAGGGGACAGGGGGCGAGACGAGCAGTACTTC.

The chain recombines TRBV11-2 with TRBJ1-2; 7 nucleotides line up with TRBD1. V lost 3 bases and J lost 8; bases outside the gene matches: 9. CDR3 length: 14 residues. Germline V gene data show CDR1 as SGHAT and CDR2 as FQNNGV. As DNA, the CDR3 is TGTGCCAGCAGCTTGGCAGGGGGGAAAATCGGCTACACCTTC. Amino acid sequence: CASSLAGGKIGYTF. The complete variable domain, with remaining parts taken from reference TRBV11-2 and TRBJ1-2, reads EAGVAQSPRYKIIEKRQSVAFWCNPISGHATLYWYQQILGQGPKLLIQFQNNGVVDDSQLPKDRFSAERLKGVDSTLKIQPAKLEDSAVYLCASSLAGGKIGYTFGSGTRLTVV.

This chain uses TRBV7-2 with TRBJ2-7; D is perhaps TRBD1 (5 bases). This CDR3 is 15 amino acids long. V was cut by 4 bases and J by 2 bases, with 15 bases left in between. Germline CDR1 SGHTA, CDR2 FQGNSA. CDR3 amino acids: CASSSLGRRPYEQYF. Here the CDR3 DNA reads TGTGCCAGCAGCTCCCTGGGGCGGCGCCCCTACGAGCAGTACTTC. Full variable domain (rest looked up from reference TRBV7-2 and TRBJ2-7): GAGVSQSPSNKVTEKGKDVELRCDPISGHTALYWYRQSLGQGLEFLIYFQGNSAPDKSGLPSDRFSAERTGGSVSTLTIQRTQQEDSAVYLCASSSLGRRPYEQYFGPGTRLTVT.

This clone was found once. The rearrangement links TRBV4-1 to TRBJ2-1; D is unresolved. CDR1 and CDR2 from the germline V gene are MGHRA and YSYEKL. The germline V and J ends were trimmed by 0 bases and 4 bases, with 4 bases remaining between them. This CDR3 has 13 amino acids. The CDR3 spells CASSQDLYNEQFF. CDR3 in DNA: TGCGCCAGCAGCCAAGATTTATACAATGAGCAGTTCTTC.

The J gene is TRBJ1-2, the V gene TRBV4-3; 10 nucleotides line up with TRBD1. J gave up 8 bases and V 0 bases, and 12 bases lay outside the gene matches. This CDR3 region has 17 residues. CDR1 LGHNA and CDR2 YSLEER come from the germline V gene. As DNA, the CDR3 is TGCGCCAGCAGCCAAGATACCCGGGGGACAGGGGTGGACGGCTACACCTTC. This gives the protein CASSQDTRGTGVDGYTF.

This chain uses TRBV5-6 with TRBJ2-7; D might be TRBD2 (5 bases). CDR3 length: 15 amino acids. In germline, CDR1 is SGHDT, CDR2 YYEEEE. V was trimmed by 0 bases and J by 4 bases, leaving 14 bases between them. CDR3 sequence (DNA): TGTGCCAGCAGCTTGGCCCAACTAGTGGGATACGAGCAGTACTTC. The encoded protein is CASSLAQLVGYEQYF.

The chain recombines TRBV7-6 with TRBJ2-7, with 12 bases fitting TRBD2. V lost 4 bases and J lost 3; bases outside the gene matches: 4. The V gene's germline CDR1 is SGHVS and CDR2 FNYEAQ. The CDR3 is 15 residues long. The CDR3 here is CASSSPTSGSYEQYF. As DNA, the CDR3 is TGTGCCAGCAGCTCCCCGACTAGCGGGAGCTACGAGCAGTACTTC. Supplemented by reference TRBV7-6 and TRBJ2-7, the full variable domain reads GAGVSQSPRYKVTKRGQDVALRCDPISGHVSLYWYRQALGQGPEFLTYFNYEAQQDKSGLPNDRFSAERPEGSISTLTIQRTEQRDSAMYRCASSSPTSGSYEQYFGPGTRLTVT.

The table lists this clone with a count of one. This chain joins TRBV4-2 and TRBJ2-1; D tentatively fits TRBD1 or TRBD2 (5 bases each). Germline V lookup: CDR1 LGHNA, CDR2 YNFKEQ. The CDR3 has 18 amino acids. The V end lost 9 bases, the J end lost 5 bases, and 29 bases lay between the germline ends. The CDR3 DNA sequence: TGTGCCAGTACGCAGGTACGCGGAGGCCCGGGACGTAACAATGAGCAGTTCTTC. Translated, it gives CASTQVRGGPGRNNEQFF.

This chain links TRBV4-1 with TRBJ2-4, with unresolved D. The germline V gene has CDR1 MGHRA and CDR2 YSYEKL. The CDR3 extends over 15 amino acids. The germline V and J ends were trimmed by 3 bases and 1 base, with 10 bases remaining between them. CDR3 sequence (DNA): TGCGCCAGCAGCCAGCTGTGGTCCGCCAAAAACATTCAGTACTTC. Protein sequence: CASSQLWSAKNIQYF.

V and J are TRBV14 and TRBJ1-4; TRBD1 matches at 8 bases. Germline-derived CDR1 and CDR2 are SGHDN and FVKESK. With 4 bases clipped from V and 4 bases from J, the junction kept 8 bases outside the gene matches. This CDR3 has 16 amino acids. CDR3 amino acids: CASSRKPGQGNEKLFF. The CDR3 DNA is TGTGCCAGCAGCCGGAAGCCCGGACAGGGTAATGAAAAACTGTTTTTT.

The chain couples TRBV11-2 to TRBJ2-5, with 9 bases aligning to TRBD2. The V gene end was trimmed by 5 bases and the J gene end by 5 bases; junction bases not matched to a gene: 9. CDR1 is SGHAT, CDR2 FQNNGV, per germline. The CDR3 is 15 residues long. DNA for the CDR3: TGTGCCAGCAGCCCAAGCGGGGGGTTAGGTGAGACCCAGTACTTC. It is translated as CASSPSGGLGETQYF.

The gene calls are TRBV7-9 and TRBJ2-7; 7 nucleotides align to TRBD2. The CDR3 has 14 residues. Germline trimming cut 1 base from V and 2 bases from J; bases unmatched to any gene: 2. The germline V gene encodes CDR1 SEHNR and CDR2 FQNEAQ (reference sequence). CDR3 DNA sequence: TGTGCCAGCAGCTTAGAAGGGACTACCTACGAGCAGTACTTC. Translated, it gives CASSLEGTTYEQYF.

The chain has TRBV7-9 and TRBJ2-7, with D perhaps TRBD2 (5 bases). This CDR3 region has 15 residues. The germline V gene encodes CDR1 SEHNR and CDR2 FQNEAQ (reference sequence). V lost 1 base and J 3 bases, leaving 13 bases between the germline ends. The CDR3 sequence: CASSLGSGINYEQYF. As DNA, the CDR3 is TGTGCCAGCAGCTTAGGTTCGGGGATAAACTACGAGCAGTACTTC.

Comments on this clone: At the DNA level, this CDR3 is encoded by other sequences in the same sample as well. The V call is TRBV4-3, the J call TRBJ2-3, with a tentative D call TRBD1 (5 bases). Germline CDR1 and CDR2: LGHNA and YSLEER. V was shortened by 0 bases and J by 4 bases, with 14 bases between the two germline ends. The CDR3 spans 16 residues. For the CDR3, the DNA is TGCGCCAGCAGCCAAGATCGAGCAGGGCCCCCAGATACGCAGTATTTT. Protein product: CASSQDRAGPPDTQYF.

This chain links TRBV11-3 with TRBJ1-2; TRBD1 agrees at 7 bases. J lost 3 bases, V lost 5 bases, and 12 bases had no gene match. Germline CDR1 reads SGHNT; CDR2 reads YENEEA. The CDR3 covers 16 residues. The CDR3 loop reads CASSKRMGRGDYGYTF. The CDR3 coding sequence is TGTGCCAGCAGCAAAAGGATGGGCAGGGGGGACTATGGCTACACCTTC.

The chain links TRBV6-5 to TRBJ1-2; weak D call: TRBD1 (6 bases). V lost 0 bases to trimming and J lost 12 bases, with 14 bases between them. This CDR3 has 13 amino acids. CDR1 and CDR2 (germline): MNHEY, SVGAGI. CDR3 sequence reads: CASSYSLGRGDTF. Written as DNA, the CDR3 is TGTGCCAGCAGTTACTCTCTGGGCAGGGGAGACACCTTC.

The J gene is TRBJ1-4, the V gene TRBV9; a weak D match, TRBD1 (5 bases). Trimming took 0 bases from V and 4 from J, leaving 10 bases between them. Germline V gives CDR1 SGDLS, CDR2 YYNGEE. This CDR3 has 15 amino acids. The CDR3 sequence is CASSVEGLVNEKLFF. CDR3 sequence (DNA): TGTGCCAGCAGCGTAGAGGGACTAGTTAATGAAAAACTGTTTTTT.

This chain uses TRBV4-1 with TRBJ2-1; D not resolved. Trimming removed 1 base at V and 6 bases at J, with 13 bases between. CDR3 size: 15 residues. CDR1 is MGHRA, CDR2 YSYEKL, per germline. The CDR3 region is CASSQATFSGNEQFF. CDR3 bases: TGCGCCAGCAGCCAAGCTACGTTCTCCGGCAATGAGCAGTTCTTC.

The chain combines TRBV9 with TRBJ1-2; no firm D call. CDR3 length: 13 residues. Looked up from germline, CDR1 is SGDLS and CDR2 is YYNGEE. Trimming removed 0 bases at V and 6 bases at J, with 9 bases between. CDR3 amino acids: CASSVGQHHGYTF. The CDR3 region has the DNA TGTGCCAGCAGCGTAGGGCAGCACCATGGCTACACCTTC.

V gene TRBV4-1 combines with J gene TRBJ2-7; 9 positions match TRBD2. The CDR3 spans 13 residues. J was trimmed by 4 bases and V by 2 bases; bases with no gene match: 0. Germline values: CDR1 MGHRA, CDR2 YSYEKL. CDR3 region: CASSQLAGYEQYF. CDR3 sequence (DNA): TGCGCCAGCAGCCAACTAGCGGGATACGAGCAGTACTTC.

This chain links TRBV19 with TRBJ1-2; D remains unclear. The CDR3 is 9 amino acids. The ends were cut back, 7 bases at V and 5 bases at J, with 2 bases in the middle. Germline V lookup: CDR1 LNHDA, CDR2 SQIVND (reference sequence). The CDR3 DNA reads as TGTGCCAGTAATTATGGCTACACCTTC. Its translation is CASNYGYTF.